The following is a TCR beta chain sequence with its context. Its specificity is unknown. Scientists made TCR beta cDNA using 5'RACE template switching with UMIs. TCRdb processed the 5' RACE reads again and assigns one entry to each CDR3 protein, with no DNA. Its clone listing holds roughly 280,000 distinct CDR3 sequences. The sample is drawn from a study of T cells expressing NK-cell markers. Looking at the study overall: TCR beta repertoires came from sorted CD3+CD56+NKG2C+, CD3+CD56+NKG2C- and CD3+CD56-NKG2C+ T cells.

General observations from the study: In a group of several donors, dominant NKG2C+ clonotypes represented about 1.0-7.5% of CD8+ T cells. Expanded NKG2C+ T cell clones were not confirmed as HCMV-specific.

The CDR3 covers 15 residues. Germline CDR1 is KGHSH and CDR2 is LQKENI. This chain links TRBV18 with TRBJ1-5; the D call from TCRdb, TRBD1, cannot be confirmed without DNA. Sample: blood T cells: a sorted CD56 or NKG2C T cell subset, CD4+ or CD8+ T cells, or bulk PBMC T cells (not recorded which). This TCR was sampled from a man between 18 and 29 years old in good health. Here the CDR3 reads CASSPQDTSNQPQHF.